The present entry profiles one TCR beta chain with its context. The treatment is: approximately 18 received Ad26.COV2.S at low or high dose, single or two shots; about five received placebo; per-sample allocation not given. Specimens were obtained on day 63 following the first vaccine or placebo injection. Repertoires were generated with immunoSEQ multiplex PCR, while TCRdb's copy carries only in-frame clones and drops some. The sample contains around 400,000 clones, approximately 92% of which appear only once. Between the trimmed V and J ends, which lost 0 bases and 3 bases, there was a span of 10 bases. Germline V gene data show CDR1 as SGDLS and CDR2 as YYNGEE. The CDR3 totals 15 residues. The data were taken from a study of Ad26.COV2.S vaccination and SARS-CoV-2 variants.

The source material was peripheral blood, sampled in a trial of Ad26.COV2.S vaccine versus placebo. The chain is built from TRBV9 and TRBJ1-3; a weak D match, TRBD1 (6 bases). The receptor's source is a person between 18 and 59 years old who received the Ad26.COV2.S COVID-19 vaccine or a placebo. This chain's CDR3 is CASSVGAGDGNTIYF. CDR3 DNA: TGTGCCAGCAGCGTAGGGGCAGGGGATGGAAACACCATATATTTT. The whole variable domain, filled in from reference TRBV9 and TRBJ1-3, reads DSGVTQTPKHLITATGQRVTLRCSPRSGDLSVYWYQQSLDQGLQFLIQYYNGEERAKGNILERFSAQQFPDLHSELNLSSLELGDSALYFCASSVGAGDGNTIYFGEGSWLTVV.